The present entry profiles one T cell receptor beta chain with its context. Its specificity is unknown. The data are from a study of T cell responses to AZD1222 COVID-19 vaccine. The study's findings and limits: The sample set comprised mostly white British donors with more females, and clonal diversity was possibly underestimated. Following two doses of AZD1222, Spike-specific TCR breadth and depth rose.

Assay: immunoSEQ multiplex PCR; the TCRdb copy retains only in-frame clones and omits some. The sample includes 90,000 to 130,000 clones, about 85% of them seen just once. This TCR was sampled from an adult in good health. The sample was peripheral blood, taken on day 0 of AZD1222 vaccination.

The CDR3: CASSYSIGPGNTIYF. Here the CDR3 DNA reads TGTGCCAGCAGTTACTCGATCGGCCCGGGAAACACCATATATTTT. The V and J genes are TRBV6-5 and TRBJ1-3; no definite D call. The CDR3 spans 15 residues. V was pared by 0 bases and J by 4 bases, with 10 bases between. Germline CDR1 reads MNHEY; CDR2 reads SVGAGI.